The present T cell receptor (beta chain) was sequenced within a study of CD8+ T cells in alopecia areata. TCR sequencing used cDNA made by reverse transcription of extracted RNA. Profiling relied on immunoSEQ multiplex PCR, and the TCRdb table lists in-frame clones only, not all of them. The top ten hold 0.75% to 0.95% of the sample, which has 250,000 to 350,000 clones, 45% to 70% seen once. Treatment meaning: oral pan-JAK inhibitor, 5-10 mg twice daily. CDR3 length: 11 residues. Germline V gene lookup returns CDR1 SQVTM and CDR2 ANQGSEA. As for this clone: Its antigen is not identified.

Study outcomes and limitations: When scalp samples are sequenced, resident alphabeta T cells of normal skin are also captured.

The sample consisted of CD4+ T cells sorted from blood, taken at week 52, from a patient treated with tofacitinib. This chain uses TRBV29-1 with TRBJ1-2; no reliable D call. This TCR came from a human donor with alopecia areata. The CDR3 DNA reads as TGCACCTCTCGTGGGGAAGGGGGCTACACCTTC. Translation gives CTSRGEGGYTF.